The T cell receptor beta chain described here comes from a study of blood T cell repertoires in COVID-19. At the level of the study: Acute-phase and convalescent COVID-19 samples originated in the United States, Italy and Spain. From T cells, B-cell-depleted T cells, or PBMCs came the material, which was cDNA or gDNA.

Methods used by the authors: How many nucleated cells were present was estimated from reference gene primer amplification. Clones were sequenced by immunoSEQ multiplex PCR, and TCRdb holds only the in-frame ones, with some missing. V and J calls and clone size are copied from that table; D and trimming were computed from the DNA. This sample yields approximately 90,000 clones, of which 80% are seen a single time; around 21% belongs to the top ten. The CDR3 runs 16 residues. V was pared by 2 bases and J by 2 bases, with 8 bases of the junction left unmatched. Per the germline V gene, CDR1 is ENHRY and CDR2 is SYGVKD.

The chain joins TRBV10-3 to TRBJ1-2, with 7 bases aligning to TRBD1. Sample: peripheral blood. The origin of this receptor is a woman of 80 years or more with acute or convalescent COVID-19. The CDR3 sequence: CAISEKGQLLNYGYTF. CDR3 in DNA: TGTGCCATCAGTGAGAAGGGACAGCTCCTAAACTATGGCTACACCTTC.